These T cell receptor beta chains were read from a single sample in a study of blood T cell repertoires in COVID-19. Assay used: immunoSEQ multiplex PCR; TCRdb lists only in-frame clones, some missing. The table lists roughly 84,000 clones, more than 80% of them singletons, with about a sixth in the top ten. Source material: peripheral blood. Every receptor here comes from a woman older than 75 with acute or convalescent COVID-19. Both conserved end residues are part of each CDR3. The order of the fields is J gene, V gene, CDR3 protein.

TRBJ1-5 TRBV10-3 CAISESGGVNQPQHF
TRBJ1-1 TRBV28 CASSRGGAENTEAFF
TRBJ2-3 TRBV4-2 CASSPNPLSGGGSSTDTQYF
TRBJ2-5 TRBV19 CASSIGHDAQTQYF
TRBJ2-1 TRBV5-1 CASDPGHQILNNEQFF
TRBJ1-5 TRBV6-6 CASSKWRDSNQPQHF
TRBJ1-6 TRBV19 CASSILTRGSPLHF
TRBJ1-1 TRBV7-9 CASSSPGWGTEAFF
TRBJ1-2 TRBV12-3/TRBV12-4 CASSFGRGGGYTF
TRBJ1-5 TRBV19 CASSIVDQPQHF
TRBJ2-1 TRBV24-1 CATSSDSSSYNEQFF
TRBJ1-4 TRBV5-4 CASSLRSGGSGGNEKLFF
TRBJ1-1 TRBV3-1/TRBV3-2 CASSQEGAGNTEAFF
TRBJ2-2 TRBV28 CASRRSGTVGTGELFF
TRBJ1-2 TRBV18 CASSPDRGSLGGYTF
TRBJ2-5 TRBV9 CASSVGIGRGETQYF
TRBJ1-2 TRBV28 CASRIGGVYGYTF
TRBJ2-7 TRBV11-2 CASRRDRFTEQYF
TRBJ2-1 TRBV6-2/TRBV6-3 CASSYVGRSYNEQFF
TRBJ2-5 TRBV5-4 CASRRQGGETQYF
TRBJ1-6 TRBV4-1 CASSQDTGRPNNSPLHF
TRBJ2-4 TRBV4-3 CASSQEMGTSGQLAKNIQYF
TRBJ1-5 TRBV27 CASSLQGVYGNQPQHF
TRBJ2-7 TRBV6-6 CASTPPRVIYEQYF
TRBJ1-1 TRBV30 CAWSDRKDRGNTEAFF
TRBJ1-2 TRBV28 CASSLSPSLNYGYTF
TRBJ2-7 TRBV6-5 CASSQGQFTYEQYF
TRBJ2-7 TRBV5-4 CASSRTGTSYEQYF
TRBJ1-1 TRBV2 CASIRDLTNTEAFF
TRBJ2-2 TRBV7-3 CASSPSAGELFF